This TCR beta chain is drawn from a study of early T cells in non-severe SARS-CoV-2 infection. Whole-study context: Sequencing used unsorted whole-blood bulk RNA, so chains lack pairing.

CDR3 length: 13 amino acids. Germline loops: CDR1 SGHTA, CDR2 FQGNSA. V lost 6 bases and J 0 bases, leaving 8 bases between the germline ends. Individual cDNA molecules were tagged with unique molecular identifiers, the study reported. TCRdb passed the 5' RACE reads through MiXCR, listing each CDR3 protein once. The sample shows 80,000 to 95,000 distinct CDR3 sequences, approximately 15% of them seen only once. This clonotype was recorded a few times. This clonotype originated in an adult who was a healthcare worker with PCR-confirmed SARS-CoV-2 infection or an uninfected control (not recorded which). The sample taken for sequencing was whole blood. V is TRBV7-2 and J is TRBJ1-1; D call uncertain. The CDR3: CASSFTLNTEAFF. Here the CDR3 DNA reads TGTGCCAGCAGTTTTACACTGAACACTGAAGCTTTCTTT.